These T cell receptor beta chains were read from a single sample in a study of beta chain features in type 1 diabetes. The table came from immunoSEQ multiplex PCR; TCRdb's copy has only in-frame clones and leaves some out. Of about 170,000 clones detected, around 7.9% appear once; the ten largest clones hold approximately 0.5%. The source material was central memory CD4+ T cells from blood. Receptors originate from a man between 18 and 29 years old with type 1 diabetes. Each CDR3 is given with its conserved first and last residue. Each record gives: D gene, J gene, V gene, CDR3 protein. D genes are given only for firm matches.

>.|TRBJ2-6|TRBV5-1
CASSLVYSGANVLTF
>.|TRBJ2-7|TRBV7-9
CASSLSYGGYEQYF
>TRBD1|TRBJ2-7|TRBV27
CASSPRARQGVSYEQYF
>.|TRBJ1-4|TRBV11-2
CASSFRHNEKLFF
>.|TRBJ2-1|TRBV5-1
CASSLSADSSYNEQFF
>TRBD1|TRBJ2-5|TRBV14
CASSRRDRGFLTETQYF
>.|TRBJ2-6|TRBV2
CASSEYVSSGANVLTF
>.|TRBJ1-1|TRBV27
CASSLSGRVTEAFF
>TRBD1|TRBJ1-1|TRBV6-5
CASRRKGAENTEAFF
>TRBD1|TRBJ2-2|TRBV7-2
CASSFVSGGTGELFF
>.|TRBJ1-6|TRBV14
CASSQLFNSPLHF
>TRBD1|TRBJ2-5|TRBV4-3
CASSRAATGAGETQYF
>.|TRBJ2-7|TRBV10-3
CAISEVRGNEQYF
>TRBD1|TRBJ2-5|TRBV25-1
CASSPGQGTGETQYF
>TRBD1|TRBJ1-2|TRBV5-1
CASSAPGQGFYGYTF
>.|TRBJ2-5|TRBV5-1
CASSLVAAFGETQYF
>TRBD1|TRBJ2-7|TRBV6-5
CASRMTGSYEQYF
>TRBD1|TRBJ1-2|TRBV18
CASSPSGTVYGYTF
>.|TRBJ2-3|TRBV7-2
CASSLAQSTPPDTQYF
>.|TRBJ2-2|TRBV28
CASTTHRNMAGELFF
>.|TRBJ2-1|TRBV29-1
CSAQRFGSASSYNEQFF
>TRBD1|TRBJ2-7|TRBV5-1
CASSLEGTGGEQYF
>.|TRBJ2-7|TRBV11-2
CASGLSAEQYF
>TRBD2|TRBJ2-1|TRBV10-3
CAIRVAGGPYNEQFF
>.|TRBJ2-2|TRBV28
CASSSGTPGTGELFF
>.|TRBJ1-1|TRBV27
CASSFYNSEAFF
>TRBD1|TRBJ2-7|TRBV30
CAWEDRFIYEQYF
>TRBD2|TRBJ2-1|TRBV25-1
CASSELAGGSYNEQFF
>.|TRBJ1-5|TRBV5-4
CASSQEANGYGQPQHF
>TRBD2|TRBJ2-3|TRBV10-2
CASSQAGRTDTQYF
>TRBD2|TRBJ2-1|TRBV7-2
CASSLTLAGIEQFF
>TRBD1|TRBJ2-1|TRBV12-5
CASGKTQGGGNEQFF
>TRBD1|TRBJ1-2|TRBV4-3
CASSQVRRTGLTNYGYTF
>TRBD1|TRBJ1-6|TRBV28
CASSLWGPGQVNSPLHF
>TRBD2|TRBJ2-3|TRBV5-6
CASSSGTSGRTQYF
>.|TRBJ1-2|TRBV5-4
CASSFGRDGYGYTF
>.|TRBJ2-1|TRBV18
CASSPRSRGHEQFF
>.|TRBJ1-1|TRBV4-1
CASSLGAVTNTEAFF
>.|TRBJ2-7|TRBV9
CASSVGAGSYEQYF
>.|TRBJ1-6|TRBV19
CASSSGSSYNSPLHF
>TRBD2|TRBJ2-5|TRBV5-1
CASSDRLAGGQETQYF
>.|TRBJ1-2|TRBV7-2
CASSSGQRNYGYTF
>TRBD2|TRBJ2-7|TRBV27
CASSWGLAYEQYF
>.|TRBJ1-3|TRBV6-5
CASSLAFSQGNTIYF
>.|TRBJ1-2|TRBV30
CAWSVTPTRPYGYTF
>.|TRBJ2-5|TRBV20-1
CSARRETQYF
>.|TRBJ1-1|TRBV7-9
CASSSLFPWKSEAFF